This TCR beta chain was identified in a study of PD-1 blockade in classical Hodgkin lymphoma. Study-level information: Intravenous delivery of nivolumab at 3 mg/kg to patients occurred every 2 weeks. Study-wide points: Although disease activity or prior therapy may be involved, causes of the repertoire differences remain undefined. Patients who initiated nivolumab within 1 year of ASCT were excluded.

With regard to this clone: Its matching antigen is unknown.

After autologous stem cell transplantation all patients relapsed, and prior brentuximab vedotin exposure differed between cohorts. Classification of best responses gave complete response, partial response or progressive disease. Profiling relied on immunoSEQ multiplex PCR, and the TCRdb table lists in-frame clones only, not all of them. The sample comprises about 17,000 clones, over 55% of which are singletons, and approximately 8% rests with the top ten. Specimen: peripheral blood mononuclear cells (PBMCs), collected before the second cycle of nivolumab. The clonotype originates from a human donor with classical Hodgkin lymphoma.

The CDR3 DNA sequence: TGTGCCAGCAGGGACCGGGACAGCTTCTACGAGCAGTACTTC. Its translation: CASRDRDSFYEQYF. This chain joins TRBV6-5 and TRBJ2-7, with 7 bases matching TRBD1. Germline assignment: CDR1 MNHEY and CDR2 SVGAGI. Trimming cost V 6 bases and J 3 bases; bases outside gene matches: 8. The CDR3 sequence is 14 residues long.